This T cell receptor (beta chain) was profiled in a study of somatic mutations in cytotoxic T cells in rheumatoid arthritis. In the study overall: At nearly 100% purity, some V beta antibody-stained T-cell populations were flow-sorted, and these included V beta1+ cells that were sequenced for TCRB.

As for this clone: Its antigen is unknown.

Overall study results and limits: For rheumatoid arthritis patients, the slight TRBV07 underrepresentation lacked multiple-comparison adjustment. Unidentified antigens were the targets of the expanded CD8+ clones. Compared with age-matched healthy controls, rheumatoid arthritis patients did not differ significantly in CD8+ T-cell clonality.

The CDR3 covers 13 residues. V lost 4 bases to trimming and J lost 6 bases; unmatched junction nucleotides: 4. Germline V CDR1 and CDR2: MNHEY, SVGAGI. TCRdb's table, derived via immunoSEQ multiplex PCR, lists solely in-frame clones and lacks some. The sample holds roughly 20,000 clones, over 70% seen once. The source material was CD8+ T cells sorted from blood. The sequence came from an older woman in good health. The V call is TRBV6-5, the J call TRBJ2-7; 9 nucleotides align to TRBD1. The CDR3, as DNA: TGTGCCAGCAGTTTCACAGGGGGCGTCGAGCAGTACTTC. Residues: CASSFTGGVEQYF.